The clone carrying this TCR beta chain was seen many times. Its antigen is undetermined. V trimming: 6 bases; J trimming: 2 bases; junction bases outside the gene matches: 6. This CDR3 region has 14 residues. CDR1 is MNHEY and CDR2 is SVGAGI in the germline V gene. Time point reported: pre-sensitization, week 0. Treatment denoted: therapeutic diphenylcyclopropenone sensitization with weekly scalp DPC. The data were taken from a study of human T cells and chemical hapten exposure. Study-level background: Researchers reported sensitizing a roughly 2 cm by roughly 2 cm upper inner arm skin site with 2% DPC. Small volume differences among pooled libraries mainly caused per-sample TCR yield variation. Study results and caveats: Healthy people's immune response may differ from that of the donors, who had alopecia.

TCRdb re-analysed the RACE reads in MiXCR, keeping a single row per CDR3 protein. Among tens of thousands of distinct CDR3 sequences listed, around 10% were seen once. The chain recombines TRBV6-5 with TRBJ2-7, with 8 bases lining up with TRBD1. The sequences come from whole blood, collected in connection with sensitization to the hapten diphenylcyclopropenone (DPC). The receptor was isolated from a woman aged 35 to 49 with alopecia areata. Some clones in this sample may be carry-over from other donors' samples. The CDR3 reads CASRRQGFAYEQYF. CDR3 coding DNA: TGTGCCAGCAGGAGACAGGGGTTCGCCTACGAGCAGTACTTC.